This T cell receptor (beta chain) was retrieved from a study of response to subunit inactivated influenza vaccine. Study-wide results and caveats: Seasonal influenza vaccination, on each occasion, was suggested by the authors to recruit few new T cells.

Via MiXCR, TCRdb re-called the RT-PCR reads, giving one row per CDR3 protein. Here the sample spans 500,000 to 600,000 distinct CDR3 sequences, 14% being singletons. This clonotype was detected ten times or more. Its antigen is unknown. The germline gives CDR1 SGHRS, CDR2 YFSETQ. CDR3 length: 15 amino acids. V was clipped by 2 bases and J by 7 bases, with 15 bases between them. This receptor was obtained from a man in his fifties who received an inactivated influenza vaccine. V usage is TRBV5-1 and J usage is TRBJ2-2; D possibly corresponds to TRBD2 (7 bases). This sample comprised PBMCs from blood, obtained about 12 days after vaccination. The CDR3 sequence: CASSFTGGRDGELFF. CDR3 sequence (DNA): TGCGCCAGCAGCTTTACCGGGGGGCGTGACGGGGAGCTGTTTTTT.